This TCR beta chain came from a study of cytomegalovirus exposure and HLA in healthy donors. Overall study: Later, an analysis reported that the 130 or so validation repertoires had used the same platform as the 500 to 800 first-cohort repertoires.

Worth noting for this clone: Antigen unknown.

Findings and limits, study-wide: The classifier was said to identify cytomegalovirus status with high specificity and sensitivity. One later analysis, an examination of the 120 or so validation repertoires, found that first-cohort TCR clusters tended to co-occur in them. Most TCR sequences were seen very rarely across donors, but some public TCRs occurred in many.

Clones were sequenced by immunoSEQ multiplex PCR, and TCRdb holds only the in-frame ones, with some missing. Of 130,000 or so clones listed, around 92% are singletons. CDR1 is SGHVS and CDR2 is FNYEAQ in the germline V gene. This CDR3 comprises 14 residues. Trimming removed 5 bases from V and 2 bases from J; junction bases left unmatched: 3. Sequencing was done on a sample of PBMCs. This receptor was identified in a man younger than 45 in good health and CMV-seronegative. The V gene is TRBV7-6, the J gene TRBJ1-5; 7 bases map to TRBD1. In nucleotides, the CDR3 is TGTGCCAGCAGCACCGGGACAGGCAATCAGCCCCAGCATTTT. Residues: CASSTGTGNQPQHF.